This section outlines one T cell receptor beta chain sequence together with its context. What it binds is not known. This entry comes from a study of T cells in localized non-small cell lung cancer. Study results and limitations: Median detection of top 100 tumor clones in adjacent lung was 57 clones. Owing to sequencing of a solitary tumor region, heterogeneity cannot be discounted. Compared with tumor, uninvolved adjacent lung displayed greater T cell clonality, ranking highest overall.

The CDR3 has 20 amino acids. Clones were sequenced by immunoSEQ multiplex PCR, and TCRdb holds only the in-frame ones, with some missing. The table has tens of thousands of clones, over 80% seen once. This sample comprised peripheral blood, obtained before any cancer treatment. The sequence was collected from a man between 35 and 75 years old with stage I squamous cell lung carcinoma. J is TRBJ2-5 and V is TRBV1; the table assigns TRBD2, which was not confirmed against the DNA. TRBV1 is an annotated pseudogene. CDR3 bases: TGCACCAGCAGCCAAGATCATCGGGGGGCGCGTTCGACCAATTGGGAGACCCAGTACTTC. Encoded protein: CTSSQDHRGARSTNWETQYF.